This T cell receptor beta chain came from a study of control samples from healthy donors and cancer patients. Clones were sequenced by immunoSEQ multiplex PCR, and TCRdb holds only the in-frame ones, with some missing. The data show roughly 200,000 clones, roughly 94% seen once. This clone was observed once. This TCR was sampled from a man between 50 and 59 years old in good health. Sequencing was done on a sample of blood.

DNA of the CDR3: TGTGCCAGCAGACGGGACAGTTCTAACTATGGCTACACCTTC. Its translation is CASRRDSSNYGYTF. The rearrangement joins TRBV6-5 to TRBJ1-2, with TRBD1 identical over 7 bases. Germline CDR1 is MNHEY and CDR2 is SVGAGI. This CDR3 comprises 14 residues. Germline trimming cut 6 bases from V and 0 bases from J; bases unmatched to any gene: 4.